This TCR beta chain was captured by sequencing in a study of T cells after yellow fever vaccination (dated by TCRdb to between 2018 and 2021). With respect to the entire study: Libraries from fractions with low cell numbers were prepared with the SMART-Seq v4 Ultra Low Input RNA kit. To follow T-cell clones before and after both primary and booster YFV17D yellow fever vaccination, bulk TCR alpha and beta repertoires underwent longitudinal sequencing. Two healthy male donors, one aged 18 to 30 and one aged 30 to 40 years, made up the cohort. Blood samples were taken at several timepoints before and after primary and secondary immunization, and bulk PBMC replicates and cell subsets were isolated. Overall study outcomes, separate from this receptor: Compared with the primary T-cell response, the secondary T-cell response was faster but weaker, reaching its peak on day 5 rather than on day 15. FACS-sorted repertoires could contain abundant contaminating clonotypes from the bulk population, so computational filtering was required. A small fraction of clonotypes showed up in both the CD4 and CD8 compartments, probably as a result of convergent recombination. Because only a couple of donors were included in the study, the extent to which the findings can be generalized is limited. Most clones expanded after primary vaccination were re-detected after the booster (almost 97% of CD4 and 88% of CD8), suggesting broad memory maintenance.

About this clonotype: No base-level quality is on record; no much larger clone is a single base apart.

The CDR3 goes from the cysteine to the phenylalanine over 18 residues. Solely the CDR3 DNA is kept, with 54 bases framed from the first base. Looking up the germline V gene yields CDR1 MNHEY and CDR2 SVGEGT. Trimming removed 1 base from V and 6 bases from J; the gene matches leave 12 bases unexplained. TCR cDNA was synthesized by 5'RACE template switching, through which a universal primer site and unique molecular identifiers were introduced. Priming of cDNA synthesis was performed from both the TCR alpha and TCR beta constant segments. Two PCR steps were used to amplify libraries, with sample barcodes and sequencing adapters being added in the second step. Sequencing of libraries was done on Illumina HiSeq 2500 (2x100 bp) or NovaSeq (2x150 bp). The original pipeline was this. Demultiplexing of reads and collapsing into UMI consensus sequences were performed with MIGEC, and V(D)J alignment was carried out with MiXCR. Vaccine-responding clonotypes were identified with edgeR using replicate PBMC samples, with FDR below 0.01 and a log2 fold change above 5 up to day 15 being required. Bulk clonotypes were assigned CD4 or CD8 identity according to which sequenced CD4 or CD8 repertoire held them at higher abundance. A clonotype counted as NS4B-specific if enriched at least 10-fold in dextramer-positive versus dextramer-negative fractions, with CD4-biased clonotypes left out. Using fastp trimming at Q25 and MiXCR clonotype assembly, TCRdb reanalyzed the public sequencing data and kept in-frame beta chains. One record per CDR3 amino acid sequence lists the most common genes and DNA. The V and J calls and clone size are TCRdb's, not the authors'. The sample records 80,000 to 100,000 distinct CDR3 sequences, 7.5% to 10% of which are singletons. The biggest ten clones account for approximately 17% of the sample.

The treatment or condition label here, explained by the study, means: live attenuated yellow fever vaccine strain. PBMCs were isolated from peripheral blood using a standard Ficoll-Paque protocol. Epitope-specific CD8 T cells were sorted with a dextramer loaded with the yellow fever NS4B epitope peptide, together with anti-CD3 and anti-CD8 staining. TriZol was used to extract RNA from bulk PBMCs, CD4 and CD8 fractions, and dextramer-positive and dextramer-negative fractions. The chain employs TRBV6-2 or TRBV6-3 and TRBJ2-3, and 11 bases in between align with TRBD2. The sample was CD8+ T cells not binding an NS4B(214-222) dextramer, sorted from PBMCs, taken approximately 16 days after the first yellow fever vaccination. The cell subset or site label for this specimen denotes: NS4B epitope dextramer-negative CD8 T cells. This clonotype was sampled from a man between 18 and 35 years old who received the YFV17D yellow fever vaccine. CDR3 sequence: CASSYYIPGTSGQDTQYF. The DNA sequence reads TGTGCCAGCAGTTACTACATCCCCGGGACTAGCGGACAGGATACGCAGTATTTT.